The clone carrying this T cell receptor (beta chain) was seen only once. This sample is part of a study of T-cell reconstitution after alpha-beta-depleted transplantation in children. As it was prepared, the TCRbeta library received unique molecular identifiers. TCRdb redid the calling of the PCR reads with MiXCR, one entry per CDR3 protein. The sample consists of 400,000 to 500,000 distinct CDR3 sequences, about a tenth of them appearing once. Trimming removed 6 bases at V and 5 bases at J, with 5 bases between. This CDR3 region has 11 residues. The germline CDR1 and CDR2 sequences are KGHDR and SFDVKD.

The sequence came from a human donor who donated a stem cell graft to a child with acute myeloid leukemia. Sequenced material: PBMCs from the stem cell graft donor, taken from the stem cell graft. The rearrangement uses TRBV24-1 and TRBJ2-3, with D unclear. CDR3 nucleotides: TGTGCCACCAGTTTAGGAGATACGCAGTATTTT. Amino acids: CATSLGDTQYF.